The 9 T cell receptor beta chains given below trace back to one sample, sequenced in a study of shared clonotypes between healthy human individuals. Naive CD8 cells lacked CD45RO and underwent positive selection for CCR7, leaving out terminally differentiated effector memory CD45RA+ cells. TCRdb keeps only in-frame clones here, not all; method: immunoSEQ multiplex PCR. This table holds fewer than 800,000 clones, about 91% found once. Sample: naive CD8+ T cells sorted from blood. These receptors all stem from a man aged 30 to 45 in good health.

The CDR3 reads CASSPVHRDSPSGANVLTF. The CDR3 DNA reads TGTGCCAGCAGCCCAGTTCATAGGGACAGCCCATCTGGGGCCAACGTCCTGACTTTC. The chain recombines TRBV7-9 with TRBJ2-6; 7 positions match TRBD1. V lost 5 bases, J lost 1 base, and 14 bases stayed unmatched. The CDR3 spans 19 residues. Germline V gives CDR1 SEHNR, CDR2 FQNEAQ (reference sequence).

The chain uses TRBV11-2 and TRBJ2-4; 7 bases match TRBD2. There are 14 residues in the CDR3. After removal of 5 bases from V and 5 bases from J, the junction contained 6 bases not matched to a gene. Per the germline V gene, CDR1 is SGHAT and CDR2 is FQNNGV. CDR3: CASSPYRGENIQYF. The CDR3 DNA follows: TGTGCCAGCAGCCCATACCGGGGGGAAAACATTCAGTACTTC.

CDR3 sequence: CAVGLLPGEGELFF. The CDR3 DNA follows: TGTGCCGTAGGCCTCCTCCCAGGGGAAGGGGAGCTGTTTTTT. The chain has TRBV27 and TRBJ2-2; the D gene is possibly TRBD1 (6 bases). V lost 11 bases and J 8 bases, leaving 21 bases between the germline ends. Germline CDR1 is MNHEY and CDR2 is SMNVEV (reference sequence). CDR3 length equals 14 residues.

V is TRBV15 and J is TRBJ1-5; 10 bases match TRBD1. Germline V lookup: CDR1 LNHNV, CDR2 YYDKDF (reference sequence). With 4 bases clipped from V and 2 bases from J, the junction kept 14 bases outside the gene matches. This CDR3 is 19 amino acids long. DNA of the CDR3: TGTGCCACCAGCACCGGACCCGGGACAGGGGTGTGGGGCAATCAGCCCCAGCATTTT. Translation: CATSTGPGTGVWGNQPQHF.

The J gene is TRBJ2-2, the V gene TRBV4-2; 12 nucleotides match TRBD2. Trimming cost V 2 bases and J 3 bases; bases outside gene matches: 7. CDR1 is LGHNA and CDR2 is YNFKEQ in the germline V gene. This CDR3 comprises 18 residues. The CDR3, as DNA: TGTGCCAGCAGCCAATACCCTAGCGGGAGGGCGGACACCGGGGAGCTGTTTTTT. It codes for CASSQYPSGRADTGELFF.

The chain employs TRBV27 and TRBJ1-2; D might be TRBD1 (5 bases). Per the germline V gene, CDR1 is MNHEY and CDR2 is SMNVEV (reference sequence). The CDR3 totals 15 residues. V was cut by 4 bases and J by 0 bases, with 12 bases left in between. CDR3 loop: CASSSVSTANYGYTF. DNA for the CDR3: TGTGCCAGCAGTTCCGTCTCGACAGCTAACTATGGCTACACCTTC.

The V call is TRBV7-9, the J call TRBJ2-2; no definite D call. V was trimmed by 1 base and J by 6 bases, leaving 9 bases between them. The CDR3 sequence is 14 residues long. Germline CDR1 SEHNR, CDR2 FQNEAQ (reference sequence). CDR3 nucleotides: TGTGCCAGCAGCTTAGAAGAGGAGTCCGGGGAGCTGTTTTTT. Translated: CASSLEEESGELFF. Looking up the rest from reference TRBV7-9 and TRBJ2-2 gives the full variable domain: DTGVSQNPRHKITKRGQNVTFRCDPISEHNRLYWYRQTLGQGPEFLTYFQNEAQLEKSRLLSDRFSAERPKGSFSTLEIQRTEQGDSAMYLCASSLEEESGELFFGEGSRLTVL.

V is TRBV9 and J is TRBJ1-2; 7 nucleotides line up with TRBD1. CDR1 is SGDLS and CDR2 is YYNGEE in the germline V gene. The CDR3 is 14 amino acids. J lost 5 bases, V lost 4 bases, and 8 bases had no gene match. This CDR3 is CASSNRDSVYGYTF. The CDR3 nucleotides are TGTGCCAGCAGCAACCGGGACAGTGTTTATGGCTACACCTTC. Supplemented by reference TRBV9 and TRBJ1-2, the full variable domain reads DSGVTQTPKHLITATGQRVTLRCSPRSGDLSVYWYQQSLDQGLQFLIQYYNGEERAKGNILERFSAQQFPDLHSELNLSSLELGDSALYFCASSNRDSVYGYTFGSGTRLTVV.

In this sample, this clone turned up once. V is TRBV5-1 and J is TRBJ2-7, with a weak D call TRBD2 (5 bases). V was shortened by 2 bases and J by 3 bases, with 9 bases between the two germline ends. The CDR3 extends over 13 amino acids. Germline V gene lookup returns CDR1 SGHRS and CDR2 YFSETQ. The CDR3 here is CASSFGLDYEQYF. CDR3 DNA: TGCGCCAGCAGCTTCGGACTCGACTACGAGCAGTACTTC.